Described below is a single TCR beta chain sequence and its context. The table came from immunoSEQ multiplex PCR; TCRdb's copy has only in-frame clones and leaves some out. Seen here are about 120,000 clones, 70% to 90% observed once, and the top ten hold under 2.5%. The sample belongs to a study of blood T cell repertoires in COVID-19. Study details: The study drew acute and convalescent COVID-19 samples from the United States, Italy and Spain.

The CDR3 runs 18 residues. Trimming at V came to 1 base and at J to 0 bases, leaving 9 bases not matched to a gene. Looked up from germline, CDR1 is LGHNA and CDR2 is YNFKEQ. This clonotype was obtained from a young man with acute or convalescent COVID-19. The sequenced sample was peripheral blood. The genes are TRBV4-2 and TRBJ1-3; 7 positions match TRBD1. The CDR3 coding sequence is TGTGCCAGCAGCCAAGTCCCGGGACAGAGTTTCTCTGGAAACACCATATATTTT. Translating gives CASSQVPGQSFSGNTIYF.